This TCR beta chain was observed in a study of T cell clones after liver transplantation. Across the whole study: Samples came from ITN030ST, which attempted immunosuppression withdrawal within 2 years of liver transplantation.

Clones were sequenced by immunoSEQ multiplex PCR, and TCRdb holds only the in-frame ones, with some missing. Found here are 98,000 or so clones, 75% to 90% of them singletons; the top ten hold over 0.75%. V was trimmed by 5 bases and J by 3 bases, leaving 16 bases between them. This CDR3 spans 15 amino acids. CDR1 is MDHEN and CDR2 is SYDVKM in the germline V gene. The TCR was taken from a human donor who received a liver transplant. Sequencing was performed on CD4+ T cells from blood, taken before liver transplant. The V and J genes are TRBV28 and TRBJ2-5, with TRBD2 as a possible D gene (5 bases). CDR3 sequence: CASSQGSGGKETQYF. CDR3 nucleotide sequence: TGTGCCAGCAGTCAAGGGAGCGGAGGAAAAGAGACCCAGTACTTC. Using reference TRBV28 and TRBJ2-5 for the parts outside the CDR3, the full variable domain is DVKVTQSSRYLVKRTGEKVFLECVQDMDHENMFWYRQDPGLGLRLIYFSYDVKMKEKGDIPEGYSVSREKKERFSLILESASTNQTSMYLCASSQGSGGKETQYFGPGTRLLVL.